The 30 T cell receptor beta chains in this list originate from one sample, sequenced in a study of OX40 agonist ivuxolimab in advanced cancers. Assay: immunoSEQ multiplex PCR; the TCRdb copy retains only in-frame clones and omits some. The sample holds around 56,000 clones; approximately 83% are singletons and the top ten take over 1.3%. The sequenced sample was CD4+ or CD8+ T cells sorted from blood, obtained in a trial of the OX40 agonist ivuxolimab. The receptors come from an adult with an advanced solid tumor such as melanoma, head and neck, liver or kidney cancer.

This clone was picked up a small number of times. This sequence joins TRBV10-2 and TRBJ2-1, with 7 bases that match TRBD2. The V and J ends lost 3 bases and 6 bases, in that order; junction bases with no gene match: 8. The CDR3 loop spans 15 amino acids. Germline CDR1 is WSHSY and CDR2 is SAAADI. CDR3: CASSELAPKGNEQFF. The CDR3 DNA reads as TGCGCCAGCAGTGAACTAGCGCCAAAAGGCAATGAGCAGTTCTTC.

V usage is TRBV6-5 and J usage is TRBJ2-5; the match to TRBD2 covers 9 bases. V was pared by 1 base and J by 4 bases, with 7 bases of the junction left unmatched. From germline, CDR1 is MNHEY and CDR2 SVGAGI. The CDR3 has 16 residues. The CDR3 region is CASSYFLAGTPETQYF. CDR3 coding DNA: TGTGCCAGCAGTTACTTCCTAGCGGGAACTCCAGAGACCCAGTACTTC.

This clone was seen only once. The chain combines TRBV19 with TRBJ1-1; no definite D call. Trimming stripped 6 bases from V and 1 base from J, with 12 bases between. Germline CDR1 LNHDA, CDR2 SQIVND (reference sequence). The CDR3 contains 14 residues. DNA of the CDR3: TGTGCCAGTAGCAGATCATGGGAGAACACTGAAGCTTTCTTT. As protein: CASSRSWENTEAFF.

This chain connects TRBV18 to TRBJ2-5; 7 bases are shared with TRBD2. Germline V gene data show CDR1 as KGHSH and CDR2 as LQKENI. The CDR3 extends over 14 amino acids. The ends lost 2 bases at V and 4 bases at J; junction bases unmatched: 4. The CDR3 nucleotides read TGTGCCAGCTCACCATTGGGAGGGGTAGAGACCCAGTACTTC. It translates to CASSPLGGVETQYF. Full variable domain (missing parts from reference TRBV18 and TRBJ2-5): NAGVMQNPRHLVRRRGQEARLRCSPMKGHSHVYWYRQLPEEGLKFMVYLQKENIIDESGMPKERFSAEFPKEGPSILRIQQVVRGDSAAYFCASSPLGGVETQYFGPGTRLLVL.

The J gene is TRBJ2-2, the V gene TRBV7-2, with 7 nucleotides matching TRBD2. J was trimmed by 3 bases and V by 4 bases; bases with no gene match: 5. Germline loops: CDR1 SGHTA, CDR2 FQGNSA. The CDR3 loop spans 15 amino acids. This CDR3 is CASSYKTSYTGELFF. As DNA, the CDR3 is TGTGCCAGCAGCTACAAGACTAGCTACACCGGGGAGCTGTTTTTT. Looking up the rest from reference TRBV7-2 and TRBJ2-2 gives the full variable domain: GAGVSQSPSNKVTEKGKDVELRCDPISGHTALYWYRQSLGQGLEFLIYFQGNSAPDKSGLPSDRFSAERTGGSVSTLTIQRTQQEDSAVYLCASSYKTSYTGELFFGEGSRLTVL.

In its sample, this clone was seen many times. The gene calls are TRBV4-1 and TRBJ1-2; the D is unclear. Trimming stripped 0 bases from V and 2 bases from J, with 16 bases between. CDR3 length equals 17 residues. Germline CDR1 is MGHRA and CDR2 is YSYEKL. The CDR3 nucleotides are TGCGCCAGCAGCCAAGAATCGGCATCGAAGGCGAACTATGGCTACACCTTC. Translating gives CASSQESASKANYGYTF.

The chain has TRBV2 and TRBJ2-7, with TRBD1 matching over 7 bases. CDR1 SNHLY and CDR2 FYNNEI come from the germline V gene. Unmatched junction bases numbered 9, after V lost 8 bases and J lost 5 bases. The length of the CDR3 is 13 residues. DNA of the CDR3: TGTGCCAGCTCGGGGCAGGGGGTCCACGAGCAGTACTTC. The encoded protein is CASSGQGVHEQYF.

This clone was observed a handful of times. The chain combines TRBV11-2 with TRBJ2-7; no definite D call. The V end lost 0 bases, the J end lost 0 bases, and 9 bases lay between the germline ends. The CDR3 is 15 amino acids. From germline, CDR1 is SGHAT and CDR2 FQNNGV. For the CDR3, the DNA is TGTGCCAGCAGCTTAGATTGGTCCGACTCCTACGAGCAGTACTTC. Translation gives CASSLDWSDSYEQYF. The complete variable domain, with remaining parts taken from reference TRBV11-2 and TRBJ2-7, reads EAGVAQSPRYKIIEKRQSVAFWCNPISGHATLYWYQQILGQGPKLLIQFQNNGVVDDSQLPKDRFSAERLKGVDSTLKIQPAKLEDSAVYLCASSLDWSDSYEQYFGPGTRLTVT.

The chain links TRBV5-8 to TRBJ2-7; D may be TRBD2 (5 bases). The CDR3 length is 14 residues. Germline values: CDR1 SGHTS, CDR2 YDEGEE. The V gene lost 2 bases and the J gene lost 2 bases, with 11 bases spanning the gap. For the CDR3, the DNA is TGTGCCAGCAGCTTCCTTCGGAGGACCTACGAGCAGTACTTC. This translates into CASSFLRRTYEQYF.

This clone was found once. The gene calls are TRBV4-2 and TRBJ2-3; a weak D match, TRBD2 (5 bases). Trimming stripped 0 bases from V and 3 bases from J, with 19 bases between. This CDR3 has 18 residues. CDR1 is LGHNA, CDR2 YNFKEQ, per germline. The DNA for the CDR3 is TGTGCCAGCAGCCAAGATCTTGGAAATGGATGGAGGACAGATACGCAGTATTTT. Translated, it gives CASSQDLGNGWRTDTQYF.

The V gene is TRBV30, the J gene TRBJ2-1; D may be TRBD1 (9 bases). V gave up 8 bases and J gave up 3 bases, with 20 bases separating them. This CDR3 comprises 15 residues. Germline CDR1 reads GTSNPN; CDR2 reads SVGIG (reference sequence). CDR3 sequence reads: CAQDRGLGNYNEQFF. CDR3 bases: TGTGCCCAGGACAGGGGACTAGGTAACTACAATGAGCAGTTCTTC.

This chain uses TRBV19 with TRBJ1-2, with 12 bases identical to TRBD1. With V trimmed by 8 bases and J by 8 bases, 6 bases remained unmatched. The V gene's germline CDR1 is LNHDA and CDR2 SQIVND (reference sequence). This CDR3 comprises 13 residues. For the CDR3, the DNA is TGTGCCAGTTACCCGGGACAGGGGGCCGGCTACACCTTC. Amino acids: CASYPGQGAGYTF. The full variable domain, in which reference TRBV19 and TRBJ1-2 provide the parts outside the CDR3, is DGGITQSPKYLFRKEGQNVTLSCEQNLNHDAMYWYRQDPGQGLRLIYYSQIVNDFQKGDIAEGYSVSREKKESFPLTVTSAQKNPTAFYLCASYPGQGAGYTFGSGTRLTVV.

The J gene is TRBJ1-2, the V gene TRBV2; TRBD1 is a possible D gene (5 bases). Germline V gene lookup returns CDR1 SNHLY and CDR2 FYNNEI. The V end lost 4 bases, the J end lost 4 bases, and 13 bases lay between the germline ends. The CDR3 totals 14 residues. CDR3 region: CASSVRGTGYGYTF. The DNA for the CDR3 is TGTGCCAGCAGTGTCCGCGGGACGGGCTATGGCTACACCTTC.

The J gene is TRBJ2-7, the V gene TRBV7-9, with D possibly being TRBD1 (6 bases). V shed 5 bases and J shed 7 bases, with 12 bases lying between them. The CDR3 length is 12 residues. Per germline, CDR1 SEHNR and CDR2 FQNEAQ (reference sequence). The CDR3 DNA follows: TGTGCCAGCAGCCACGGGGACATTGAGCAGTACTTC. It encodes CASSHGDIEQYF.

This clone is medium-sized by share. The chain couples TRBV14 to TRBJ1-5; D unresolved. V was shortened by 1 base and J by 5 bases, with 6 bases between the two germline ends. The germline V gene has CDR1 SGHDN and CDR2 FVKESK. CDR3 length: 13 amino acids. This CDR3 is CASSQAEHQPQHF. CDR3 nucleotides: TGTGCCAGCAGCCAAGCGGAACATCAGCCCCAGCATTTT.

The CDR3 DNA reads TGTGCCAGCAGCTCCGGGGGACTCAACCAAGGAGAGACCCAGTACTTC. Its protein product is CASSSGGLNQGETQYF. The V call is TRBV9, the J call TRBJ2-5, with D maybe TRBD2 (6 bases). Deletions cut 4 bases from V and 4 bases from J, with 20 bases between. The germline gives CDR1 SGDLS, CDR2 YYNGEE. The CDR3 covers 16 residues.

The gene calls are TRBV30 and TRBJ1-6; D gene ambiguous. The ends were cut back, 0 bases at V and 4 bases at J, with 7 bases in the middle. Looked up from germline, CDR1 is GTSNPN and CDR2 is SVGIG (reference sequence). This CDR3 comprises 14 residues. CDR3 nucleotides: TGTGCCTGGAGTGTAGGACGGTATAATTCACCCCTCCACTTT. Encoded protein: CAWSVGRYNSPLHF.

This sequence joins TRBV4-1 and TRBJ2-1; the D is unclear. The CDR3 spans 13 residues. Trimming left V 1 base short and J 8 bases short, with 9 bases between. CDR1 and CDR2 from the germline V gene are MGHRA and YSYEKL. The chain's CDR3 is CASSQGLSYEQFF. For the CDR3, the DNA is TGCGCCAGCAGCCAAGGTTTGAGCTATGAGCAGTTCTTC.

The chain recombines TRBV6-4 with TRBJ1-6; the match to TRBD1 covers 9 bases. CDR1 MRHNA and CDR2 SNTAGT come from the germline V gene. Germline trimming cut 0 bases from V and 5 bases from J; bases unmatched to any gene: 5. The CDR3 runs to 17 residues. The CDR3 DNA sequence: TGTGCCAGCAGTGACTCCAGGACAGGGGTGGATAATTCACCCCTCCACTTT. It translates to CASSDSRTGVDNSPLHF.

Written as DNA, the CDR3 is TGTGCCAGCAGTGAAAGCTACAGGCAAGAGACCCAGTACTTC. Protein product: CASSESYRQETQYF. The V and J genes are TRBV6-1 and TRBJ2-5, with D tentatively TRBD1 (5 bases). The V and J ends lost 2 bases and 2 bases respectively, with 9 bases between them. Germline V gives CDR1 MNHNS, CDR2 SASEGT. The CDR3 is 14 amino acids.

This clone was counted a single time. This chain uses TRBV4-2 with TRBJ2-1; 8 bases are a match to TRBD1. V lost 0 bases, J lost 4 bases, and 5 bases stayed unmatched. The germline gives CDR1 LGHNA, CDR2 YNFKEQ. The CDR3 extends over 16 amino acids. The CDR3 loop is CASSQEGTGGYNEQFF. DNA of the CDR3: TGTGCCAGCAGCCAAGAGGGGACAGGCGGTTACAATGAGCAGTTCTTC.

This clone was seen more than once but under ten times. The chain uses TRBV21-1 and TRBJ1-4. TRBV21-1 is assigned pseudogene status. This CDR3 is 10 amino acids long. In DNA form, the CDR3 reads TGTGCCAGCAAAAGTGAAAAACTGTTTTTT. It encodes CASKSEKLFF.

V and J are TRBV11-2 and TRBJ2-7, with D uncertain. CDR1 is SGHAT, CDR2 FQNNGV, per germline. This CDR3 has 14 residues. Trimming removed 3 bases at V and 2 bases at J, with 11 bases between. For the CDR3, the DNA is TGTGCCAGCAGCTTTAAGGGATCGGCCTACGAGCAGTACTTC. Protein product: CASSFKGSAYEQYF.

This chain joins TRBV7-2 and TRBJ1-4; 11 bases align to TRBD1. CDR1 is SGHTA, CDR2 FQGNSA, per germline. The CDR3 spans 16 residues. The V and J ends lost 7 bases and 4 bases, in that order; junction bases with no gene match: 8. The CDR3 sequence: CASKVDGTGGNEKLFF. The CDR3 DNA is TGTGCCAGCAAAGTAGACGGGACAGGGGGTAATGAAAAACTGTTTTTT.

The rearrangement links TRBV5-1 to TRBJ1-1, with D perhaps matching TRBD1 (5 bases). V was cut by 6 bases and J by 1 base, with 13 bases left in between. Germline V gene lookup returns CDR1 SGHRS and CDR2 YFSETQ. The CDR3 consists of 14 residues. The CDR3: CASTEGSANTEAFF. DNA for the CDR3: TGCGCCAGCACTGAGGGGTCTGCGAACACTGAAGCTTTCTTT.

The CDR3 here is CASSLEGNGYTF. The CDR3 nucleotides read TGCGCCAGCAGCTTGGAAGGGAATGGCTACACCTTC. This chain connects TRBV5-1 to TRBJ1-2; D is unresolved. CDR1 is SGHRS, CDR2 YFSETQ, per germline. Trimming cost V 0 bases and J 6 bases, with 6 bases left between them. The CDR3 has 12 amino acids.

The chain employs TRBV6-1 and TRBJ2-7; 8 bases agree with TRBD1. This CDR3 spans 14 amino acids. After removal of 5 bases from V and 2 bases from J, the junction contained 5 bases not matched to a gene. Per the germline V gene, CDR1 is MNHNS and CDR2 is SASEGT. CDR3 amino acids: CASSSGTGTYEQYF. For the CDR3, the DNA is TGTGCCAGCAGTAGTGGGACAGGCACCTACGAGCAGTACTTC.

For this clone: At one boundary the junction diverges from the germline segment, which might be a read error. The chain uses TRBV5-3 and TRBJ1-6; no clear D. TRBV5-3 is an ORF; its function is uncertain. CDR3 length: 12 residues. CDR3 coding DNA: TGTGCCAGCAGCTTTTTGGGCTCACCCCTCCACTTT. This translates into CASSFLGSPLHF.

This chain links TRBV6-1 with TRBJ2-3; a weak D match, TRBD2 (5 bases). This CDR3 is built from 15 residues. V gave up 6 bases and J gave up 0 bases, with 13 bases separating them. Germline-derived CDR1 and CDR2 are MNHNS and SASEGT. The CDR3 nucleotides read TGTGCCAGCAGGGCACAATGGACTAGCACAGATACGCAGTATTTT. It encodes CASRAQWTSTDTQYF.

The chain links TRBV6-5 to TRBJ2-3, with 8 bases matching TRBD2. The CDR3 spans 15 residues. J gave up 4 bases and V 6 bases, and 9 bases lay outside the gene matches. Per the germline V gene, CDR1 is MNHEY and CDR2 is SVGAGI. CDR3 region: CASRLRTGGSDTQYF. The DNA of the CDR3 is TGTGCCAGCAGGCTTCGGACGGGAGGGTCAGATACGCAGTATTTT.